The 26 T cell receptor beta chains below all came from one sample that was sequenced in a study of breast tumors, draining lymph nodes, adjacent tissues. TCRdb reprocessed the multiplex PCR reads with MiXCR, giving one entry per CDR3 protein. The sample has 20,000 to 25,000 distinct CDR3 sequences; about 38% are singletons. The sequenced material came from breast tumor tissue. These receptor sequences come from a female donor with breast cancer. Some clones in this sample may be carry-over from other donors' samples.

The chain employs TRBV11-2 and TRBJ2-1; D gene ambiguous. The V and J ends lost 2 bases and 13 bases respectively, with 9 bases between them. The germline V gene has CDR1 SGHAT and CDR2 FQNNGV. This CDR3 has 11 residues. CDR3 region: CASSLTQLQFF. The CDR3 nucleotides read TGTGCCAGCAGCTTAACCCAGCTTCAGTTCTTC.

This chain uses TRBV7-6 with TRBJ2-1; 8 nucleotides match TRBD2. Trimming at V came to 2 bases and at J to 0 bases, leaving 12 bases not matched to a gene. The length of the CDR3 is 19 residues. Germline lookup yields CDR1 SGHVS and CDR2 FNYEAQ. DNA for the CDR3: TGTGCCAGCAGCTTATTGGCTAGCGGGTCCTGGAGCTCCTACAATGAGCAGTTCTTC. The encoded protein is CASSLLASGSWSSYNEQFF.

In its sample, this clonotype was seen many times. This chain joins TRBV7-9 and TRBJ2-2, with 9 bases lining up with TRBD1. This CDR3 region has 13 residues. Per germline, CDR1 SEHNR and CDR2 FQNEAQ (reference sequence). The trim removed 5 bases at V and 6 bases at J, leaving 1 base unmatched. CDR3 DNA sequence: TGTGCCAGCAGCAGGACAGGGGCCGGGGAGCTGTTTTTT. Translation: CASSRTGAGELFF.

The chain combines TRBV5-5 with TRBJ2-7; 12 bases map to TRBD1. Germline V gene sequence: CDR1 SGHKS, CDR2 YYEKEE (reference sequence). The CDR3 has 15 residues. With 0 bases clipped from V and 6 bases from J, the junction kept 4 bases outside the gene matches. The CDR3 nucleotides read TGTGCCAGCAGCTTGGTGGGACAGGGGGCTCGCGAGCAGTACTTC. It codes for CASSLVGQGAREQYF.

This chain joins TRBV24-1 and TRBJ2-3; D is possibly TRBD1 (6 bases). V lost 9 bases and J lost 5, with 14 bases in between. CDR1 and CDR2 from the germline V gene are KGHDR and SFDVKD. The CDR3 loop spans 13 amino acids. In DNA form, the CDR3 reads TGTGCCACCTCGGAAGGGACAAGAGATACGCAGTATTTT. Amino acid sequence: CATSEGTRDTQYF.

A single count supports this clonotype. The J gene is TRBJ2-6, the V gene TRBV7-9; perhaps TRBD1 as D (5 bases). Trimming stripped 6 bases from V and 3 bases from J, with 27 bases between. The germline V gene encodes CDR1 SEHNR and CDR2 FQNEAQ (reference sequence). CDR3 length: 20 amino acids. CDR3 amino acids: CASSTGHTGTEYFGANVLTF. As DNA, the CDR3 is TGTGCCAGCAGTACAGGCCACACAGGTACAGAGTATTTTGGGGCCAACGTCCTGACTTTC.

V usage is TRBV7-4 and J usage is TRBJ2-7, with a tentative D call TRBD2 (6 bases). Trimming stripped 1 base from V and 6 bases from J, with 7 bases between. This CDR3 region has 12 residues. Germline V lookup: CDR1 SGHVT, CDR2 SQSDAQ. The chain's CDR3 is CASSLEGGEQYF. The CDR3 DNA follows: TGTGCCAGCAGCTTAGAGGGAGGCGAGCAGTACTTC.

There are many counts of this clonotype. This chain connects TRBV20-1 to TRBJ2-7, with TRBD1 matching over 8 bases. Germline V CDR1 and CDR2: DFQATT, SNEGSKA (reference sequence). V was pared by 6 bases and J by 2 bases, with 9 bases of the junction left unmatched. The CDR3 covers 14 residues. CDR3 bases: TGCAGTGCCATTCGGGACAGGTGGACCTACGAGCAGTACTTC. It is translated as CSAIRDRWTYEQYF.

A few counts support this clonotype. The CDR3 DNA sequence: TGTGCCAGCTCAATCCTATTCCGGGCCGAAGAGACCCAGTACTTC. Amino acid sequence: CASSILFRAEETQYF. V and J are TRBV18 and TRBJ2-5; D unresolved. The V end was cut by 5 bases, the J end by 3 bases, with 16 bases between. The germline gives CDR1 KGHSH, CDR2 LQKENI. The CDR3 runs to 15 residues.

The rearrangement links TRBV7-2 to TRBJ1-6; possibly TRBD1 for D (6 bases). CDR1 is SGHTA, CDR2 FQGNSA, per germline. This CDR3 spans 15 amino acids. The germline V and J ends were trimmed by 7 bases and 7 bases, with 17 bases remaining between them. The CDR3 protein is CASTENGGANSPLHF. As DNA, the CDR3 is TGTGCCAGCACCGAGAACGGGGGGGCAAATTCACCCCTCCACTTT.

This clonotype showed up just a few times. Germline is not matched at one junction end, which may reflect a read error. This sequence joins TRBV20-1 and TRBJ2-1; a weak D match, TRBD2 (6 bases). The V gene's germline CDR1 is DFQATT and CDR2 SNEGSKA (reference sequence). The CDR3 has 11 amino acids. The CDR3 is CSAAAEEGQSF. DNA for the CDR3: TGCAGTGCTGCGGCCGAGGAGGGGCAGTCCTTC.

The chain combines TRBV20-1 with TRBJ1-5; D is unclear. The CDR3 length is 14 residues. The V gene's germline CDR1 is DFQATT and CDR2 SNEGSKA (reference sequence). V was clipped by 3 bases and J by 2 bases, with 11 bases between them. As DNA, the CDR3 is TGCAGTGCTAGCTACGGACGAGGCAATCAGCCCCAGCATTTT. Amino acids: CSASYGRGNQPQHF.

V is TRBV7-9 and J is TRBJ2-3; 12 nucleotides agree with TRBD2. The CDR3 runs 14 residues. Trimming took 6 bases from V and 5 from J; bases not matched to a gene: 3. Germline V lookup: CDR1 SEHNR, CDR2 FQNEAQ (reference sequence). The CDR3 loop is CASSLAGGRDTQYF. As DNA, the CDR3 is TGTGCCAGCAGTCTAGCGGGGGGGCGAGATACGCAGTATTTT.

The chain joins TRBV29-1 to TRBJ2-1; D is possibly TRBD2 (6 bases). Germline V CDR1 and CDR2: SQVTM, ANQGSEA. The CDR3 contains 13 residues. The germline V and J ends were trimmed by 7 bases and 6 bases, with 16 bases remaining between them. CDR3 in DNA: TGCAGCGGAGGGGAGGTGAAAATCAATGAGCAGTTCTTC. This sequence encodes CSGGEVKINEQFF.

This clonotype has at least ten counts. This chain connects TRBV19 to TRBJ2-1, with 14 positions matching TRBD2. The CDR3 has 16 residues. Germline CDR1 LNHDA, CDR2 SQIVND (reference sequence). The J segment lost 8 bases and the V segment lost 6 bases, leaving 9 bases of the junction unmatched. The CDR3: CASSAGLAGVKHEQFF. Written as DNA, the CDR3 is TGTGCCAGTAGCGCGGGACTAGCGGGAGTAAAGCATGAGCAGTTCTTC.

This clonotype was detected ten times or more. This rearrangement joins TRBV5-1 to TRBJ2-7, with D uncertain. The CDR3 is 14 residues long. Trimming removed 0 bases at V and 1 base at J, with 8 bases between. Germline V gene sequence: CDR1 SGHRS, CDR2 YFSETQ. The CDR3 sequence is CASSLDTSSYEQYF. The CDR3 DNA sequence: TGCGCCAGCAGCTTGGACACCTCATCCTACGAGCAGTACTTC.

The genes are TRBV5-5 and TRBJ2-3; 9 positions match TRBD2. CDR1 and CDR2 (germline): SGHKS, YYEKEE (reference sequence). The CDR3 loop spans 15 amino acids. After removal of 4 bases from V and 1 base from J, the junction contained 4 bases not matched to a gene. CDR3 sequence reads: CASSHIAGGTDTQYF. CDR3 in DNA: TGTGCCAGCAGCCATATAGCGGGAGGCACAGATACGCAGTATTTT.

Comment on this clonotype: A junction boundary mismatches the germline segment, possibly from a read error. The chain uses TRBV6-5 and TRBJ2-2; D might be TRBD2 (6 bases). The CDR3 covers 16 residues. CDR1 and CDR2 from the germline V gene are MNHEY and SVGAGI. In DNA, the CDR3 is TGTGCCAGCAGTCACTCGGAGGGTGTGGTCACCGGGGAGCTGTTTTTT. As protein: CASSHSEGVVTGELFF.

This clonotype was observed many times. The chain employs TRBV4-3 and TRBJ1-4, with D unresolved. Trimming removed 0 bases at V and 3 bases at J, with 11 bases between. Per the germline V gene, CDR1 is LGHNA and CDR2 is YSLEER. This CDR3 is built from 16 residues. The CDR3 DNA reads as TGCGCCAGCAGCCAAGAGGGCCGACATTCTAATGAAAAACTGTTTTTT. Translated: CASSQEGRHSNEKLFF.

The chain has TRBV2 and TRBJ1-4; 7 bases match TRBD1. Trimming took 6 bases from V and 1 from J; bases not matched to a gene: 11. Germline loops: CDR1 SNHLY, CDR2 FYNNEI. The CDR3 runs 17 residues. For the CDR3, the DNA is TGTGCCAGCAGACGCACGACAGGGCGAGTAACTAATGAAAAACTGTTTTTT. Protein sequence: CASRRTTGRVTNEKLFF.

The CDR3 is CASRMLAGKTTDTQYF. Here the CDR3 DNA reads TGCGCCAGCAGGATGCTAGCGGGGAAAACCACAGATACGCAGTATTTT. V is TRBV5-1 and J is TRBJ2-3, with 9 nucleotides matching TRBD2. V trimming: 5 bases; J trimming: 2 bases; junction bases outside the gene matches: 9. Germline V gene lookup returns CDR1 SGHRS and CDR2 YFSETQ. The CDR3 spans 16 residues.

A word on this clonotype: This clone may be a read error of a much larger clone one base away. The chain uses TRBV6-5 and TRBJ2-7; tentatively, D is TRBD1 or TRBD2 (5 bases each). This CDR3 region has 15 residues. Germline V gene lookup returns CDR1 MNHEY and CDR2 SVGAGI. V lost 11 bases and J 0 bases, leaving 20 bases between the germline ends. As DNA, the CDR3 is TGTGCCGGCGGGTCGGGGACCCCTTTCTCCTACGAGCAGTACTTC. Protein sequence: CAGGSGTPFSYEQYF.

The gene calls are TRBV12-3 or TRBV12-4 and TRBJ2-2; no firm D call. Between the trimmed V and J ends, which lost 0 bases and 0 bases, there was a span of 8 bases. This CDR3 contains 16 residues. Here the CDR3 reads CASSLAGYANTGELFF. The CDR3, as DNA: TGTGCCAGCAGTTTAGCAGGGTACGCGAACACCGGGGAGCTGTTTTTT.

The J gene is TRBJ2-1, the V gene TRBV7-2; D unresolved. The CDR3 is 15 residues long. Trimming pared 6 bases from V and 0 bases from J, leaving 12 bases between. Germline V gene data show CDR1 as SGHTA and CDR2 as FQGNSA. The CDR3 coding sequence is TGTGCCAGCAGTGCCACGCTGAGCTCCTACAATGAGCAGTTCTTC. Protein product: CASSATLSSYNEQFF.

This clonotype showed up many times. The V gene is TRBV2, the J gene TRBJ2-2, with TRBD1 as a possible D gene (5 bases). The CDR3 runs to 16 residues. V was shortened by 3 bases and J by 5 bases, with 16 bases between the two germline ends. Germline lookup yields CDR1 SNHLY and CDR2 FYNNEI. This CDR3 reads CASSESKGWGTGELFF. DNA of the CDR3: TGTGCCAGCAGTGAGAGTAAGGGGTGGGGAACCGGGGAGCTGTTTTTT.

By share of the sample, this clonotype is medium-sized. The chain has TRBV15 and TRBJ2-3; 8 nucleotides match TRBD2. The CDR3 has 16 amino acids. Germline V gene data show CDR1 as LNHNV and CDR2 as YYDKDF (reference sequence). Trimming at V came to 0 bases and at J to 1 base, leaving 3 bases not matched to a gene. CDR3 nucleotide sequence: TGTGCCACCAGCAGAGAGGCGGGGGGCGGCACAGATACGCAGTATTTT. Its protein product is CATSREAGGGTDTQYF.